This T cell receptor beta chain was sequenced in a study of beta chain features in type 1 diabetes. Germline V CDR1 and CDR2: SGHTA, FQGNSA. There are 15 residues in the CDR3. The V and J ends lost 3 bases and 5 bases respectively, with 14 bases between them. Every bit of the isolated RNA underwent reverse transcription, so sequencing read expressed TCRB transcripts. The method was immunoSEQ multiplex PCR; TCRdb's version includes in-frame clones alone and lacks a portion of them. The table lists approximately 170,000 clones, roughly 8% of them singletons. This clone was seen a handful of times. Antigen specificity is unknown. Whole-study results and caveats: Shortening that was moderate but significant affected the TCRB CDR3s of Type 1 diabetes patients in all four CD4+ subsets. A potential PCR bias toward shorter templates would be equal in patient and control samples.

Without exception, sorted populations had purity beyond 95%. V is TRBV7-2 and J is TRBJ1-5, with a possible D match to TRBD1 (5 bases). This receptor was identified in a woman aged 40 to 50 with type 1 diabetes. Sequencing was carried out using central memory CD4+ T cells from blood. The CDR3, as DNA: TGTGCCAGCAGCTTCGGAAGGGGCGCATATCAGCCCCAGCATTTT. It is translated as CASSFGRGAYQPQHF.